This TCR beta chain was obtained from a study of blood T cell repertoires in COVID-19. On the study more broadly: The origin of the acute and convalescent COVID-19 samples was the United States, Italy and Spain. Sample material is recorded as cDNA or gDNA derived from T cells, B-cell-depleted T cells, or PBMCs.

The CDR3 sequence is 16 residues long. Germline lookup yields CDR1 LNHDA and CDR2 SQIVND (reference sequence). Trimming stripped 3 bases from V and 8 bases from J, with 17 bases between. Authors' analysis steps: It was from reference gene primer amplification that nucleated cell counts were estimated. TCRdb keeps only in-frame clones here, not all; method: immunoSEQ multiplex PCR. V, J and clone size were drawn from that table, and D and trimming were deduced from the DNA. The profile shows about 240,000 clones, around 86% of them singletons. The sequence derives from a man older than 75 with acute or convalescent COVID-19. The sequencing sample was made of peripheral blood. V and J are TRBV19 and TRBJ2-6; maybe TRBD1 (6 bases). The CDR3 protein is CASSIPQGSKTNVLTF. CDR3 sequence (DNA): TGTGCCAGTAGTATCCCACAGGGTAGTAAAACCAACGTCCTGACTTTC.